The rows below give T cell receptor beta chains drawn from one sample of a study of response to subunit inactivated influenza vaccine. From the RT-PCR reads, TCRdb called clonotypes with MiXCR, one entry per CDR3 protein. Of about 700,000 distinct CDR3 sequences in the sample, approximately 15% were seen once. The specimen was PBMCs from blood, collected less than 15 days before vaccination. Receptor source: a man over 45 who received an inactivated influenza vaccine. CDR3s include the opening cysteine and the closing phenylalanine or tryptophan. D genes are given only for firm matches. Size is stated for part of the rows, as once, few or many counts, or as a class when the clone is expanded.

v_call: TRBV29-1
j_call: TRBJ1-2
clone_size: .
d_call: .
cdr3_aa: CSVNGGPRDGYTF
cdr3_nt: TGCAGCGTTAACGGCGGGCCCCGAGATGGCTACACCTTC

v_call: TRBV6-2/TRBV6-3
j_call: TRBJ2-4
clone_size: few
d_call: .
cdr3_aa: CASSYMPWGRGAKNIQYF
cdr3_nt: TGTGCCAGCAGTTATATGCCCTGGGGGAGAGGGGCCAAAAACATTCAGTACTTC

v_call: TRBV12-3/TRBV12-4
j_call: TRBJ2-7
clone_size: .
d_call: TRBD1
cdr3_aa: CASGLTGTGGNEQYF
cdr3_nt: TGTGCCAGCGGACTGACCGGGACAGGGGGGAACGAGCAGTACTTC

v_call: TRBV12-3/TRBV12-4
j_call: TRBJ1-6
clone_size: many
d_call: TRBD1
cdr3_aa: CASSGTGGHSPLHF
cdr3_nt: TGTGCCAGCAGCGGGACAGGGGGACATTCACCCCTCCACTTT

v_call: TRBV12-3/TRBV12-4
j_call: TRBJ2-7
clone_size: few
d_call: .
cdr3_aa: CASSRPGTPPYEQYF
cdr3_nt: TGTGCCAGCAGCCGGCCCGGGACTCCACCCTACGAGCAGTACTTC

v_call: TRBV5-1
j_call: TRBJ2-2
clone_size: .
d_call: TRBD1
cdr3_aa: CASSNGQENTGELFF
cdr3_nt: TGCGCCAGCAGCAACGGACAGGAGAACACCGGGGAGCTGTTTTTT

v_call: TRBV29-1
j_call: TRBJ2-4
clone_size: many
d_call: .
cdr3_aa: CSVEFGDTAKNIQYF
cdr3_nt: TGCAGCGTTGAGTTTGGGGACACTGCCAAAAACATTCAGTACTTC

v_call: TRBV2
j_call: TRBJ1-6
clone_size: many
d_call: TRBD1
cdr3_aa: CASSVQGANSPLHF
cdr3_nt: TGTGCCAGCAGTGTACAGGGGGCGAATTCACCCCTCCACTTT

v_call: TRBV7-7
j_call: TRBJ2-2
clone_size: many
d_call: TRBD1
cdr3_aa: CASSPTGLNTGELFF
cdr3_nt: TGTGCCAGCAGCCCGACAGGGCTGAACACCGGGGAGCTGTTTTTT

v_call: TRBV20-1
j_call: TRBJ2-2
clone_size: few
d_call: .
cdr3_aa: CSARFGLYTGELFF
cdr3_nt: TGCAGTGCTAGGTTTGGGTTGTACACCGGGGAGCTGTTTTTT

v_call: TRBV6-2/TRBV6-3
j_call: TRBJ1-2
clone_size: .
d_call: TRBD1
cdr3_aa: CASSRSGQDPVNGYTF
cdr3_nt: TGTGCCAGCAGTCGCTCGGGACAGGACCCGGTGAATGGCTACACCTTC

v_call: TRBV20-1
j_call: TRBJ2-5
clone_size: few
d_call: .
cdr3_aa: CSARIKERQKETQYF
cdr3_nt: TGCAGTGCTAGAATCAAAGAGCGGCAGAAAGAGACCCAGTACTTC

v_call: TRBV5-1
j_call: TRBJ1-1
clone_size: few
d_call: .
cdr3_aa: CASSQGQRDEAFF
cdr3_nt: TGCGCCAGCAGCCAAGGGCAGAGGGATGAAGCTTTCTTT

v_call: TRBV11-2
j_call: TRBJ2-6
clone_size: many
d_call: .
cdr3_aa: CASSPGGFSSGANVLTF
cdr3_nt: TGTGCCAGCAGCCCGGGGGGCTTCTCCTCTGGGGCCAACGTCCTGACTTTC

v_call: TRBV5-1
j_call: TRBJ2-3
clone_size: .
d_call: TRBD2
cdr3_aa: CASSGRLAGGGTQYF
cdr3_nt: TGCGCCAGCAGCGGCCGACTAGCGGGAGGGGGAACGCAGTATTTT

v_call: TRBV9
j_call: TRBJ2-4
clone_size: few
d_call: .
cdr3_aa: CASSTGDSLAKNIQYF
cdr3_nt: TGTGCCAGCAGCACGGGGGACAGCCTAGCCAAAAACATTCAGTACTTC

v_call: TRBV6-2/TRBV6-3
j_call: TRBJ2-7
clone_size: few
d_call: .
cdr3_aa: CASTPNQREQYF
cdr3_nt: TGTGCCAGCACCCCGAATCAGCGGGAGCAGTACTTC

v_call: TRBV29-1
j_call: TRBJ2-1
clone_size: .
d_call: .
cdr3_aa: CSVAGTLYNEQFF
cdr3_nt: TGCAGCGTCGCCGGGACTCTGTACAATGAGCAGTTCTTC

v_call: TRBV5-1
j_call: TRBJ2-7
clone_size: few
d_call: .
cdr3_aa: CASSPDRLDEQYF
cdr3_nt: TGCGCCAGCAGCCCTGACAGACTTGACGAGCAGTACTTC

v_call: TRBV6-6
j_call: TRBJ1-2
clone_size: .
d_call: .
cdr3_aa: CASSYSILYGYTF
cdr3_nt: TGTGCCAGCAGTTACTCGATACTATATGGCTACACCTTC

v_call: TRBV10-3
j_call: TRBJ2-1
clone_size: .
d_call: TRBD2
cdr3_aa: CAISESSSGSYNEQFF
cdr3_nt: TGTGCCATCAGTGAGTCAAGTAGCGGGAGTTACAATGAGCAGTTCTTC

v_call: TRBV12-3/TRBV12-4
j_call: TRBJ1-5
clone_size: .
d_call: .
cdr3_aa: CASSLTSGQPQHF
cdr3_nt: TGTGCCAGCAGCCTGACTTCTGGTCAGCCCCAGCATTTT

v_call: TRBV7-2
j_call: TRBJ2-3
clone_size: .
d_call: .
cdr3_aa: CASSFNRGPDTQYF
cdr3_nt: TGTGCCAGCAGCTTCAATCGGGGGCCAGATACGCAGTATTTT

v_call: TRBV29-1
j_call: TRBJ1-2
clone_size: many
d_call: .
cdr3_aa: CSALGLSFGYTF
cdr3_nt: TGCAGCGCCCTGGGACTCTCCTTTGGCTACACCTTC

v_call: TRBV6-2/TRBV6-3
j_call: TRBJ2-3
clone_size: few
d_call: .
cdr3_aa: CASSYPATYTDTQYF
cdr3_nt: TGTGCCAGCAGTTACCCCGCCACCTACACAGATACGCAGTATTTT

v_call: TRBV24-1
j_call: TRBJ1-1
clone_size: few
d_call: TRBD1
cdr3_aa: CATSEGQGNTEAFF
cdr3_nt: TGTGCCACCAGTGAAGGACAGGGGAACACTGAAGCTTTCTTT

v_call: TRBV5-5
j_call: TRBJ2-1
clone_size: .
d_call: .
cdr3_aa: CASSLAVEISYNEQFF
cdr3_nt: TGTGCCAGCAGCTTGGCGGTAGAAATCTCCTACAATGAGCAGTTCTTC

v_call: TRBV5-1
j_call: TRBJ2-2
clone_size: few
d_call: TRBD2
cdr3_aa: CASKILGGTNTGELFF
cdr3_nt: TGCGCCAGCAAAATCCTCGGGGGGACGAACACCGGGGAGCTGTTTTTT

v_call: TRBV20-1
j_call: TRBJ2-3
clone_size: many
d_call: .
cdr3_aa: CSARVGRTDTQYF
cdr3_nt: TGCAGTGCTCGAGTTGGTCGCACAGATACGCAGTATTTT

v_call: TRBV10-3
j_call: TRBJ1-2
clone_size: many
d_call: .
cdr3_aa: CAISDVESRIEGYTF
cdr3_nt: TGTGCCATCAGTGATGTTGAGAGTCGGATAGAGGGCTACACCTTC

v_call: TRBV6-2/TRBV6-3
j_call: TRBJ2-3
clone_size: .
d_call: .
cdr3_aa: CASSWAPFTDTQYF
cdr3_nt: TGTGCCAGCAGCTGGGCACCATTCACAGATACGCAGTATTTT

v_call: TRBV19
j_call: TRBJ2-5
clone_size: many
d_call: .
cdr3_aa: CASSIAAGKETQYF
cdr3_nt: TGTGCCAGTAGTATAGCAGCAGGGAAAGAGACCCAGTACTTC

v_call: TRBV11-3
j_call: TRBJ2-3
clone_size: .
d_call: .
cdr3_aa: CASSLSPLVGQYF
cdr3_nt: TGTGCCAGCAGCTTATCCCCGCTAGTTGGGCAGTATTTT

v_call: TRBV27
j_call: TRBJ2-7
clone_size: .
d_call: .
cdr3_aa: CASSLSGRVGEQYF
cdr3_nt: TGTGCCAGCAGTTTATCGGGCAGGGTCGGCGAGCAGTACTTC

v_call: TRBV20-1
j_call: TRBJ1-5
clone_size: few
d_call: .
cdr3_aa: CSASDPGRTNQPQHF
cdr3_nt: TGCAGTGCTAGCGATCCGGGGAGGACGAATCAGCCCCAGCATTTT

v_call: TRBV5-1
j_call: TRBJ2-3
clone_size: many
d_call: .
cdr3_aa: CASSLASGTTVTDTQYF
cdr3_nt: TGCGCCAGCAGCTTGGCCTCAGGTACTACCGTTACAGATACGCAGTATTTT

v_call: TRBV20-1
j_call: TRBJ2-7
clone_size: many
d_call: TRBD1
cdr3_aa: CSARLDRGVYEQYF
cdr3_nt: TGCAGTGCCAGGTTGGACAGGGGCGTTTACGAGCAGTACTTC

v_call: TRBV20-1
j_call: TRBJ2-3
clone_size: few
d_call: .
cdr3_aa: CSARDSRSDADTQYF
cdr3_nt: TGCAGTGCTAGAGACTCTAGATCTGACGCAGATACGCAGTATTTT

v_call: TRBV5-4
j_call: TRBJ2-2
clone_size: many
d_call: .
cdr3_aa: CASSPPWTGELFF
cdr3_nt: TGTGCCAGCAGCCCGCCGTGGACCGGGGAGCTGTTTTTT

v_call: TRBV10-3
j_call: TRBJ2-3
clone_size: few
d_call: .
cdr3_aa: CAISEAGWSGDTQYF
cdr3_nt: TGTGCCATCAGTGAGGCGGGATGGTCTGGAGATACGCAGTATTTT

v_call: TRBV2
j_call: TRBJ2-3
clone_size: few
d_call: .
cdr3_aa: CASSAQAHTDTQYF
cdr3_nt: TGTGCCAGCAGTGCCCAAGCCCACACAGATACGCAGTATTTT

v_call: TRBV6-1
j_call: TRBJ2-2
clone_size: once
d_call: TRBD2
cdr3_aa: CASRPQSREGTGELFF
cdr3_nt: TGTGCCAGCAGACCACAATCCAGGGAGGGCACCGGGGAGCTGTTTTTT

v_call: TRBV4-3
j_call: TRBJ2-3
clone_size: few
d_call: .
cdr3_aa: CASSQDLDTQYF
cdr3_nt: TGCGCCAGCAGCCAAGATCTCGATACGCAGTATTTT

v_call: TRBV30
j_call: TRBJ2-6
clone_size: .
d_call: TRBD2
cdr3_aa: CAWGPLGGIPAGASGANVLTF
cdr3_nt: TGTGCCTGGGGCCCCCTCGGGGGAATTCCAGCGGGAGCCTCTGGGGCCAACGTCCTGACTTTC

v_call: TRBV14
j_call: TRBJ2-1
clone_size: few
d_call: TRBD2
cdr3_aa: CASSQEIAGNEQFF
cdr3_nt: TGTGCCAGCAGCCAAGAAATAGCGGGGAATGAGCAGTTCTTC